Sequencing of this TCR beta chain was carried out in a study of a mutant IDH1 vaccine in newly diagnosed glioma. Study overall: It was at week 35 that visit V12 occurred, and at week 47 that visit V13 did.

This clone was counted once. What it recognizes is unknown. General observations from the study: Among patients, nearly 95% showed immune responses induced by the vaccine.

Measured with immunoSEQ multiplex PCR; TCRdb has only the in-frame clones, and not every one. This sample has about 29,000 clones, with around three quarters found just once. V lost 6 bases, J lost 7 bases, and 15 bases lay in between. Germline-derived CDR1 and CDR2 are MNHEY and SVGAGI. CDR3 size: 14 residues. Indicated time point: week 35, safety follow-up. Topical imiquimod was applied with each vaccine dose, which held 300 ug of mutant IDH1 20-mer peptide. Administration of eight vaccinations to patients took place in weeks 1, 3, 5, 7, 11, 15, 19, 23. Specimen: PBMCs, collected from a glioma patient whose treatment included an IDH1 peptide vaccine. The J gene is TRBJ1-4, the V gene TRBV6-5, with D perhaps TRBD1 (5 bases). The sequence was collected from a man over 45 with glioma. CDR3 loop: CASRRGATSEKLFF. CDR3 coding DNA: TGTGCCAGCAGGCGGGGCGCTACATCTGAAAAACTGTTTTTT.